A selection of T cell receptor beta chains follows, all from one sample in a study of T cell responses to AZD1222 COVID-19 vaccine. The protocol was immunoSEQ multiplex PCR, while the TCRdb copy is restricted to in-frame clones and leaves out a portion. Of approximately 100,000 clones in the sample, 90% to 95% are singletons; the top ten hold less than 8%. The specimen was peripheral blood, collected on day 0 of AZD1222 vaccination. These receptors came from an adult in good health. CDR3s include the opening cysteine and the closing phenylalanine or tryptophan. The D gene is left open where the match is weak. Some rows mark clone size as missing; the rest say once, few, many or name a class of expanded clone.

NA	NA	TRBJ2-6	TRBV6-1	CASSEGVTGANVLTF	TGTGCCAGCAGTGAAGGGGTTACCGGGGCCAACGTCCTGACTTTC
NA	NA	TRBJ2-1	TRBV27	CASSFLRGPSSYNEQFF	TGTGCCAGCAGTTTTCTTCGCGGGCCGAGCTCCTACAATGAGCAGTTCTTC
once	NA	TRBJ1-2	TRBV5-1	CASSFQVDSYGYTF	TGCGCCAGCAGCTTCCAAGTGGACTCTTATGGCTACACCTTC
NA	NA	TRBJ1-5	TRBV5-1	CASSLVGGNQPQHF	TGCGCCAGCAGCTTGGTGGGCGGGAATCAGCCCCAGCATTTT
NA	NA	TRBJ1-1	TRBV21-1	CASSFRGWPTNTEAFF	TGTGCCAGCAGCTTCCGGGGATGGCCAACAAACACTGAAGCTTTCTTT
NA	NA	TRBJ2-7	TRBV11-2	CASSLDLGAAYEQYF	TGTGCCAGCAGCTTAGACCTAGGGGCCGCTTACGAGCAGTACTTC
NA	TRBD1	TRBJ1-2	TRBV5-6	CASSFGTGVFGYTF	TGTGCCAGCAGCTTCGGGACAGGGGTTTTTGGCTACACCTTC
once	TRBD2	TRBJ2-1	TRBV19	CASSIVGLAPDNEQFF	TGTGCCAGTAGTATAGTAGGACTAGCCCCTGACAATGAGCAGTTCTTC
NA	NA	TRBJ2-7	TRBV27	CASSFAGRPSSYEQYF	TGTGCCAGCAGTTTTGCTGGCAGGCCTAGCTCCTACGAGCAGTACTTC
NA	NA	TRBJ1-2	TRBV10-1	CASRSSCYGYTF	TGCGCCAGCAGGAGCAGCTGCTATGGCTACACCTTC
NA	NA	TRBJ1-5	TRBV30	CASAGGPGQPQHF	TGTGCCTCCGCCGGGGGGCCTGGGCAGCCCCAGCATTTT
NA	TRBD1	TRBJ1-6	TRBV10-3	CAIRITGGNSPLHF	TGTGCCATCAGAATTACAGGGGGTAATTCACCCCTCCACTTT
NA	NA	TRBJ1-2	TRBV7-2	CASSLSIINHWSGYTF	TGTGCCAGCAGCTTATCCATAATCAATCACTGGTCTGGCTACACCTTC
NA	NA	TRBJ2-7	TRBV2	CASSSQGSSYEQYF	TGTGCCAGCAGCTCGCAGGGGTCTTCCTACGAGCAGTACTTC
NA	NA	TRBJ1-3	TRBV23-1	CASPQKGPAGGNTIYF	TGCGCCAGCCCTCAAAAGGGGCCGGCGGGGGGAAACACCATATATTTT
NA	NA	TRBJ2-7	TRBV7-2	CAIGAYEQYF	TGTGCCATAGGGGCCTACGAGCAGTACTTC
NA	NA	TRBJ1-6	TRBV5-1	CASSLDRPGGNSPLHF	TGCGCCAGCAGCTTGGATCGGCCGGGGGGTAATTCACCCCTCCACTTT
NA	TRBD1	TRBJ2-5	TRBV3-1/TRBV3-2	CASSLRDSQETQYF	TGTGCCAGCAGCCTCCGGGACAGCCAAGAGACCCAGTACTTC
NA	TRBD2	TRBJ2-1	TRBV13	CASSTRWRGEGYNEQFF	TGTGCCAGCAGCACCAGGTGGCGGGGGGAGGGGTACAATGAGCAGTTCTTC
NA	NA	TRBJ2-2	TRBV27	CASSFDNGGGITGELFF	TGTGCCAGCAGTTTTGATAACGGGGGCGGGATCACCGGGGAGCTGTTTTTT
NA	NA	TRBJ1-2	TRBV6-2/TRBV6-3	CASSYSSPQGRWGGYTF	TGTGCCAGCAGTTACTCGAGCCCGCAAGGGCGATGGGGTGGCTACACCTTC
NA	NA	TRBJ2-1	TRBV6-6	CASSSGPYNEQFF	TGTGCCAGCAGTTCCGGACCCTACAATGAGCAGTTCTTC
NA	NA	TRBJ2-3	TRBV11-2	CASNRGRVSSTDTQYF	TGTGCCAGCAACCGAGGGCGGGTTTCTAGCACAGATACGCAGTATTTT
NA	NA	TRBJ2-1	TRBV5-1	CASKGEEFNSKAYNEQFF	TGCGCCAGCAAAGGGGAGGAGTTCAATAGCAAGGCCTACAATGAGCAGTTCTTC
once	TRBD2	TRBJ2-2	TRBV6-5	CASSPLAGGTGELFF	TGTGCCAGCAGTCCCCTAGCGGGAGGCACCGGGGAGCTGTTTTTT
NA	NA	TRBJ1-1	TRBV10-3	CAVGGAGDTEAFF	TGTGCCGTTGGAGGGGCGGGGGACACTGAAGCTTTCTTT
few	TRBD1	TRBJ1-5	TRBV3-1/TRBV3-2	CASSLGGGNQPQHF	TGTGCCAGCAGCTTAGGGGGCGGCAATCAGCCCCAGCATTTT
NA	NA	TRBJ2-7	TRBV19	CASSIYSPGPYEQYF	TGTGCCAGTAGTATCTATAGTCCAGGCCCGTACGAGCAGTACTTC
NA	NA	TRBJ2-7	TRBV5-1	CASSLGGVSYEQYF	TGCGCCAGCAGCTTGGGGGGAGTGTCCTACGAGCAGTACTTC
NA	TRBD1	TRBJ2-7	TRBV5-1	CASSTSGTGYEQYF	TGCGCCAGCAGCACCTCCGGGACAGGCTACGAGCAGTACTTC
NA	TRBD2	TRBJ2-7	TRBV7-8	CASNPGTSGFSYEQYF	TGTGCCAGCAACCCCGGGACTAGCGGGTTTTCCTACGAGCAGTACTTC
NA	NA	TRBJ2-5	TRBV23-1	CASSPCRATQYF	TGCGCCAGCAGTCCTTGCCGTGCGACCCAGTACTTC
NA	NA	TRBJ1-5	TRBV28	CASRPRGGNQPQHF	TGTGCCAGCAGGCCGAGGGGTGGTAATCAGCCCCAGCATTTT
NA	TRBD1	TRBJ2-2	TRBV9	CASSVVGTGSTGELFF	TGTGCCAGCAGCGTAGTCGGGACAGGGTCTACCGGGGAGCTGTTTTTT
NA	TRBD2	TRBJ2-1	TRBV9	CASASGVTYNEQFF	TGTGCCAGCGCTAGCGGGGTGACCTACAATGAGCAGTTCTTC
NA	TRBD2	TRBJ2-1	TRBV28	CASSSGLAGSYNEQFF	TGTGCCAGCAGTTCGGGACTAGCGGGTTCCTACAATGAGCAGTTCTTC
NA	NA	TRBJ2-6	TRBV11-2	CASSQGQGATSGANVLTF	TGTGCCAGCAGCCAAGGGCAGGGTGCAACGTCTGGGGCCAACGTCCTGACTTTC